Reported below is one T cell receptor beta chain. Its antigen is still unknown. Germline CDR1 and CDR2: MNHEY and SMNVEV (reference sequence). Trimming pared 2 bases from V and 6 bases from J, leaving 10 bases between. The CDR3 covers 14 residues. CD4+ cells were split into CD45RA+ naive and CD45RA-negative memory subsets. This sample is drawn from a study of shared clonotypes between healthy human individuals. Sorted-subset replicate PCRs used 150 to 200 ng of genomic DNA. This amount corresponded to some 30,000 T cell genomes. Data came from immunoSEQ multiplex PCR; TCRdb stores just in-frame clones and leaves some out. This repertoire shows approximately 2.3 million clones, roughly 93% found once; its top ten account for 0.39%. Findings and limits, study-wide: Across a handful of donors, naive CD4 shared roughly 5%, naive CD8 under 4%, memory CD4 more than 2%, memory CD8 0.4%. An effect of sequencing depth on clonotype sharing among donors was expected.

The chain uses TRBV27 and TRBJ2-2; D perhaps matches TRBD2 (5 bases). The source material was naive CD4+ T cells from PBMCs. Subset defined: CD45RA+ positively selected. The receptor was isolated from a man aged 18 to 29 in good health. Some clones in this sample may be carry-over from other donors' samples. The CDR3 DNA is TGTGCCAGCAGTTTACGAGGGTTATCCGGGGAGCTGTTTTTT. Protein: CASSLRGLSGELFF.